This passage covers 25 T cell receptor beta chains from one sample sequenced in a study of shared clonotypes between healthy human individuals. Measured with immunoSEQ multiplex PCR; TCRdb has only the in-frame clones, and not every one. The repertoire holds roughly 2,000,000 clones, with about 95% as singletons. As defined, naive CD8 cells were CD45RO-negative and positively selected for CCR7, with terminally differentiated effector memory CD45RA+ cells excluded. Specimen: naive CD8+ T cells sorted from blood. All receptors derive from a young man in good health.

The rearrangement uses TRBV4-2 and TRBJ2-3; 10 nucleotides agree with TRBD1. J lost 3 bases, V lost 0 bases, and 6 bases had no gene match. Germline V CDR1 and CDR2: LGHNA, YNFKEQ. The CDR3 has 17 residues. CDR3 residues: CASSQDLTGGETDTQYF. The CDR3 coding sequence is TGTGCCAGCAGCCAAGATCTGACAGGGGGCGAGACAGATACGCAGTATTTT.

The J gene is TRBJ2-2, the V gene TRBV7-8; 13 nucleotides align to TRBD2. CDR1 SGHVS and CDR2 FQNEAQ come from the germline V gene. V dropped 5 bases and J dropped 4; count of bases not matched to a gene: 10. CDR3 size: 18 residues. The CDR3: CASSPGTSGAGITGELFF. The CDR3 DNA reads TGTGCCAGCAGCCCCGGGACTAGCGGGGCCGGCATCACCGGGGAGCTGTTTTTT.

The chain links TRBV4-1 to TRBJ2-1; D is tentatively TRBD1 or TRBD2 (6 bases each). V was pared by 4 bases and J by 2 bases, with 18 bases between. The CDR3 has 17 amino acids. CDR1 and CDR2 from the germline V gene are MGHRA and YSYEKL. The CDR3 here is CASSRDGGTLAYNEQFF. The CDR3 coding sequence is TGCGCCAGCAGCCGCGACGGCGGGACACTTGCCTACAATGAGCAGTTCTTC.

The chain links TRBV7-9 to TRBJ2-7; 8 bases fit TRBD2. Germline CDR1 is SEHNR and CDR2 is FQNEAQ (reference sequence). With 5 bases clipped from V and 0 bases from J, the junction kept 18 bases outside the gene matches. The CDR3 is 19 amino acids. As DNA, the CDR3 is TGTGCCAGCAGCATATCCCCCGCCGGTAGCGGGATGACCTCCTACGAGCAGTACTTC. Encoded protein: CASSISPAGSGMTSYEQYF.

The chain carries TRBV4-3 and TRBJ1-4, with D possibly TRBD1 on 6 matching bases. The CDR3 is made up of 16 amino acids. Per the germline V gene, CDR1 is LGHNA and CDR2 is YSLEER. The V gene lost 0 bases and the J gene lost 4 bases, with 12 bases spanning the gap. CDR3 loop: CASSQDPPGVNEKLFF. The DNA for the CDR3 is TGCGCCAGCAGCCAAGATCCGCCAGGGGTTAATGAAAAACTGTTTTTT.

V usage is TRBV15 and J usage is TRBJ2-1; 7 positions match TRBD1. The germline CDR1 and CDR2 sequences are LNHNV and YYDKDF (reference sequence). This CDR3 spans 17 amino acids. J gave up 4 bases and V 4 bases, and 13 bases lay outside the gene matches. CDR3 bases: TGTGCCACCAGCACTCTACAGGAAGGGGGCATTTACAATGAGCAGTTCTTC. Residues: CATSTLQEGGIYNEQFF.

The J gene is TRBJ2-2, the V gene TRBV29-1, with 11 positions matching TRBD1. From germline, CDR1 is SQVTM and CDR2 ANQGSEA. The CDR3 runs 14 residues. V dropped 3 bases and J dropped 7; count of bases not matched to a gene: 4. Here the CDR3 reads CSVDTGTGGGELFF. Here the CDR3 DNA reads TGCAGCGTTGACACCGGGACAGGGGGCGGGGAGCTGTTTTTT.

This chain joins TRBV9 and TRBJ2-1; D remains unclear. This CDR3 has 12 amino acids. Trimming removed 4 bases from V and 7 bases from J, with 9 bases in between. Germline V gene data show CDR1 as SGDLS and CDR2 as YYNGEE. For the CDR3, the DNA is TGTGCCAGCAGCTACGACGAGAATGAGCAGTTCTTC. Translation: CASSYDENEQFF. The complete variable domain, with remaining parts taken from reference TRBV9 and TRBJ2-1, reads DSGVTQTPKHLITATGQRVTLRCSPRSGDLSVYWYQQSLDQGLQFLIQYYNGEERAKGNILERFSAQQFPDLHSELNLSSLELGDSALYFCASSYDENEQFFGPGTRLTVL.

The CDR3 region has the DNA TGTGCCAGCAGTTTATTTTTTACCTCTGGGGCCAACGTCCTGACTTTC. It codes for CASSLFFTSGANVLTF. This chain links TRBV27 with TRBJ2-6; no reliable D call. CDR1 MNHEY and CDR2 SMNVEV come from the germline V gene (reference sequence). V gave up 1 base and J gave up 0 bases, with 7 bases separating them. The CDR3 is 16 amino acids.

The V call is TRBV27, the J call TRBJ2-7, with D unresolved. This CDR3 comprises 17 residues. Per the germline V gene, CDR1 is MNHEY and CDR2 is SMNVEV (reference sequence). Deletions cut 2 bases from V and 2 bases from J, with 19 bases between. The CDR3 region is CASSLILARGKTYEQYF. The CDR3 DNA is TGTGCCAGCAGTTTAATCTTGGCGCGTGGGAAAACCTACGAGCAGTACTTC.

The V gene is TRBV13, the J gene TRBJ2-1; perhaps D is TRBD1 or TRBD2 (5 bases each). CDR1 is PRHDT, CDR2 FYEKMQ, per germline (reference sequence). The CDR3 totals 14 residues. Trimming removed 5 bases at V and 9 bases at J, with 17 bases between. The CDR3 nucleotides are TGTGCCAGCAGCCGCGAGAGCCATGGGGGTGAGCAGTTCTTC. It encodes CASSRESHGGEQFF.

On this clone: This same CDR3 is encoded by further DNA sequences in the sample. J is TRBJ2-1 and V is TRBV4-1, with D perhaps matching TRBD2 (6 bases). CDR1 is MGHRA and CDR2 is YSYEKL in the germline V gene. This CDR3 is 15 amino acids long. Trimming took off 0 bases at V and 2 bases at J, with 8 bases between the two ends. In DNA form, the CDR3 reads TGCGCCAGCAGCCAAGAGGGCGGGGCCTACAATGAGCAGTTCTTC. Amino acids: CASSQEGGAYNEQFF.

The CDR3 nucleotides are TGCGCCAGCAGTGAAGATTGGGGATATAGCAATCAGCCCCAGCATTTT. Translation gives CASSEDWGYSNQPQHF. The V call is TRBV10-2, the J call TRBJ1-5; D remains unclear. Germline CDR1 reads WSHSY; CDR2 reads SAAADI. The CDR3 is 16 amino acids. Trimming removed 3 bases from V and 0 bases from J, with 12 bases in between.

The V gene is TRBV11-2, the J gene TRBJ2-5, with D uncertain. There are 15 residues in the CDR3. Trimming took off 5 bases at V and 0 bases at J, with 13 bases between the two ends. Germline V gene lookup returns CDR1 SGHAT and CDR2 FQNNGV. CDR3 sequence (DNA): TGTGCCAGCAGCACCCACGGACGGGACCAAGAGACCCAGTACTTC. Its translation: CASSTHGRDQETQYF.

CDR3 loop: CASSLSLAPHGEQYF. The CDR3 region has the DNA TGTGCCAGCAGCCTCTCACTGGCCCCGCACGGGGAGCAGTACTTC. The V and J genes are TRBV7-9 and TRBJ2-7; D call uncertain. Trimming shortened V by 5 bases and J by 7 bases, and 21 bases separated the two germline ends. Looked up from germline, CDR1 is SEHNR and CDR2 is FQNEAQ (reference sequence). CDR3 length: 15 amino acids.

As concerns this clone: The same CDR3 is also encoded by other DNA sequences in this sample. This chain connects TRBV4-1 to TRBJ2-7, with 9 bases matching TRBD1. The trim removed 1 base at V and 2 bases at J, leaving 3 bases unmatched. CDR1 is MGHRA and CDR2 is YSYEKL in the germline V gene. The CDR3 runs 15 residues. CDR3 sequence reads: CASSQGGQGTYEQYF. CDR3 nucleotide sequence: TGCGCCAGCAGCCAAGGGGGACAGGGAACCTACGAGCAGTACTTC.

The chain combines TRBV4-1 with TRBJ1-5, with 7 bases lining up with TRBD1. The CDR3 consists of 16 residues. The V gene end was trimmed by 2 bases and the J gene end by 3 bases; junction bases not matched to a gene: 7. Germline-derived CDR1 and CDR2 are MGHRA and YSYEKL. CDR3 DNA sequence: TGCGCCAGCAGCCAATACCGGGACAGTCACAATCAGCCCCAGCATTTT. Its translation: CASSQYRDSHNQPQHF.

The chain links TRBV6-5 to TRBJ1-2; D is unclear. The CDR3 contains 13 residues. Germline values: CDR1 MNHEY, CDR2 SVGAGI. Trimming shortened V by 0 bases and J by 7 bases, and 9 bases separated the two germline ends. Written as DNA, the CDR3 is TGTGCCAGCAGTTACTCCCCGGGAATTGGCTACACCTTC. Translating it yields CASSYSPGIGYTF.

The chain joins TRBV9 to TRBJ2-3; the match to TRBD1 covers 11 bases. V lost 3 bases to trimming and J lost 5 bases; unmatched junction nucleotides: 8. The CDR3 sequence is 16 residues long. Germline values: CDR1 SGDLS, CDR2 YYNGEE. CDR3 DNA sequence: TGTGCCAGCAGCGAAGGACAGGGGGCGCCGGGAGATACGCAGTATTTT. Its protein is CASSEGQGAPGDTQYF.

About this clone: In the same sample, other DNA sequences code for this CDR3. The chain carries TRBV11-3 and TRBJ2-1; D gene unclear. Germline V CDR1 and CDR2: SGHNT, YENEEA. This CDR3 is built from 13 residues. Between the trimmed V and J ends, which lost 2 bases and 4 bases, there was a span of 6 bases. DNA of the CDR3: TGTGCCAGCAGCTTATCCCCTTACAATGAGCAGTTCTTC. The encoded protein is CASSLSPYNEQFF.

The CDR3 spells CASSLAGENNEQFF. In DNA, the CDR3 is TGTGCCAGCAGTTTAGCGGGGGAAAACAATGAGCAGTTCTTC. The chain is built from TRBV6-4 and TRBJ2-1; the match to TRBD2 covers 9 bases. V shed 5 bases and J 5 bases; nucleotides not matched to a gene: 4. The CDR3 contains 14 residues. In germline, CDR1 is MRHNA, CDR2 SNTAGT.

V and J are TRBV4-1 and TRBJ1-5; TRBD1 might be the D (6 bases). Germline V lookup: CDR1 MGHRA, CDR2 YSYEKL. The V and J ends lost 1 base and 9 bases respectively, with 16 bases between them. The CDR3 is 15 residues long. The CDR3 nucleotides are TGCGCCAGCAGCCAAGCCCCCGGACAGCTGGGGCCCCAGCATTTT. Translating it yields CASSQAPGQLGPQHF.

The chain uses TRBV5-8 and TRBJ2-3; 8 nucleotides line up with TRBD1. The CDR3 contains 15 residues. From germline, CDR1 is SGHTS and CDR2 YDEGEE. The V segment lost 4 bases and the J segment 0 bases; nucleotides outside the gene matches: 4. The CDR3 loop is CASSRTGTSTDTQYF. CDR3 bases: TGTGCCAGCAGCAGGACAGGGACTAGCACAGATACGCAGTATTTT.

V is TRBV4-1 and J is TRBJ2-3, with 12 bases aligning to TRBD1. Germline values: CDR1 MGHRA, CDR2 YSYEKL. Germline trimming cut 3 bases from V and 2 bases from J; bases unmatched to any gene: 3. The CDR3 covers 16 residues. CDR3 bases: TGCGCCAGCAGCCAGGGACAGGGGGCACTCACAGATACGCAGTATTTT. Protein product: CASSQGQGALTDTQYF.

The V gene is TRBV29-1, the J gene TRBJ1-1; D is unresolved. V lost 4 bases, J lost 0 bases, and 6 bases lay in between. From germline, CDR1 is SQVTM and CDR2 ANQGSEA. The CDR3 has 12 residues. As DNA, the CDR3 is TGCAGCGTTGTAGCCCTGAACACTGAAGCTTTCTTT. The encoded protein is CSVVALNTEAFF.